Below, 5 T cell receptor beta chains from the same sample are listed, as sequenced in a study of control samples from healthy donors and cancer patients. Libraries were prepared by immunoSEQ multiplex PCR; TCRdb keeps only in-frame clonotypes and omits some of them. The sample lists around 80,000 clones, 88% occurring once. Sequencing was performed on blood. Receptors were obtained from a woman in her fifties or sixties in good health.

This chain links TRBV5-1 with TRBJ2-1; 9 nucleotides line up with TRBD2. CDR3 length: 14 amino acids. With 7 bases clipped from V and 5 bases from J, the junction kept 7 bases outside the gene matches. Germline V gives CDR1 SGHRS, CDR2 YFSETQ. The CDR3 here is CASSGGGGDNEQFF. DNA for the CDR3: TGCGCCAGCTCTGGGGGCGGGGGGGACAATGAGCAGTTCTTC.

The chain is built from TRBV5-1 and TRBJ2-2, with no clear D. The germline gives CDR1 SGHRS, CDR2 YFSETQ. Deletions cut 0 bases from V and 9 bases from J, with 9 bases between. The CDR3 loop spans 13 amino acids. Written as DNA, the CDR3 is TGCGCCAGCAGCTTGGAAGTGGACCGGGAGCTGTTTTTT. This gives the protein CASSLEVDRELFF. Combining the CDR3 with reference TRBV5-1 and TRBJ2-2 gives the whole variable domain KAGVTQTPRYLIKTRGQQVTLSCSPISGHRSVSWYQQTPGQGLQFLFEYFSETQRNKGNFPGRFSGRQFSNSRSEMNVSTLELGDSALYLCASSLEVDRELFFGEGSRLTVL.

This chain uses TRBV6-6 with TRBJ2-3; 8 bases match TRBD2. J lost 5 bases, V lost 6 bases, and 10 bases had no gene match. Germline CDR1 and CDR2: MNHNY and SVGAGI (reference sequence). This CDR3 is 15 amino acids long. The CDR3 region has the DNA TGTGCCAGCAGGGACCGGGGGGGCTGGGGAGATACGCAGTATTTT. Amino acid sequence: CASRDRGGWGDTQYF.

The chain has TRBV5-4 and TRBJ1-2; TRBD1 agrees at 7 bases. J lost 4 bases, V lost 2 bases, and 8 bases had no gene match. The CDR3 covers 15 residues. Germline-derived CDR1 and CDR2 are SGHNT and YYREEE (reference sequence). CDR3 DNA sequence: TGTGCCAGCAGCTTAGGGACAGCCACTTTCTATGGCTACACCTTC. Residues: CASSLGTATFYGYTF.

The V call is TRBV7-9, the J call TRBJ2-3, with 7 bases identical to TRBD2. Per germline, CDR1 SEHNR and CDR2 FQNEAQ (reference sequence). CDR3 length: 14 amino acids. The CDR3 sequence: CGYGEGSHTDTQYF. The CDR3 DNA reads as TGTGGTTACGGGGAGGGCTCCCACACAGATACGCAGTATTTT.